This T cell receptor beta chain was found in a study of shared clonotypes between healthy human individuals (dated by TCRdb to 2018 to 2021). A note on the overall study: A couple of women and three men aged 18 to 49 years were included in the cohort. For each donor, three plates each were used for CD4 naive and CD4 memory, two plates were used for CD8 naive, and one plate was used for CD8 memory. The study deeply sequenced blood TCR repertoires of five healthy adults to estimate repertoire size and the extent of clonotype sharing between individuals. To increase sequencing depth and limit assay-specific biases, different laboratories used diverse techniques to prepare libraries and sequence TCR repertoires. Per donor, leukapheresis produced somewhere between about 0.8 and 9 billion PBMCs. The study at large found these results: Clonotypes shared by all four sorted-subset donors showed higher generation probabilities than non-shared clonotypes. Sharing across a handful of donors was observed for about 5% of naive CD4, 3.5% of naive CD8, roughly 2.4% of memory CD4, and roughly 0.4% of memory CD8 clonotypes. Even with the large sequencing depth, rarefaction of the sorted-subset datasets indicated that sequencing was incomplete. Pairwise subsampling indicated that sequencing depth was expected to affect the degree of clonotype sharing among donors. Estimated clonotype richness was generally larger for naive than for memory subsets. Sampling was restricted to blood, and TCR repertoires in tissue are likely to differ from TCR repertoires in blood. Because the study included a small number of donors, the genetic and exposure-history diversity represented was limited.

Donors were healthy HIV-negative adults with no recently reported acute infections or vaccinations. All donors were Caucasian adults living in Nashville, Tennessee, USA. CD4+ T cells were enriched by magnetic negative selection, after which naive cells were positively selected on CD45RA and the negative fraction was taken as the memory subset. Blood was collected by leukapheresis, and PBMCs were isolated by Ficoll-Histopaque density gradient centrifugation and then cryopreserved in liquid nitrogen vapor phase. Purity and quantity of every magnetically sorted T cell population were checked by analytical flow cytometry. Genomic DNA was isolated from every sorted fraction and measured by UV absorbance on a Nanodrop 2000c. TCR CDR3 regions were amplified from genomic DNA by multiplex PCR using the deep immunoSEQ assay. For each cell subset, the extracted genomic DNA was distributed evenly across all wells of several immunoSEQ 96-well plates, and each plate served as one replicate. For sorted subsets, around 200 ng genomic DNA, equal to tens of thousands of T cell genomes, was loaded into each replicate PCR. Purified libraries were quantified with a Qubit 3.0 fluorometer, sized on a Bioanalyzer 2100, and re-quantified with the KAPA Library Quantification kit. Every immunoSEQ 96-well plate was sequenced on a separate single-read 150-cycle Illumina NextSeq 550 flow cell. The paper's processing steps were these. Because only junctional sequences without quality scores were contained in the immunoSEQ output, filtering matching that applied to full-length reads could not be performed. To assign V/J genes and CDR3, sequences were annotated using PyIR, a Python wrapper for IgBLAST v1.9, with IMGT germline references. Reads with weak V/J assignments (E-value above 1e-6), missing CDR3, stop codons, out-of-frame junctions, or ambiguous translated residues were removed. A V3J clonotype was defined by an identical inferred V gene, J gene, and CDR3 amino acid sequence. Percentage overlap between repertoires was calculated by dividing the number of shared unique clonotypes by the size of the smaller repertoire. Repertoire richness was assessed with RTK rarefaction, the Chao1 estimator, and Recon v2.1 estimates of unobserved clonotypes. Generation probabilities were computed with OLGA for all TCRbeta clonotypes obtained by the gDNA method from a handful of donors. TCRdb stores this immuneACCESS table with in-frame sequences only. Part of the clones is absent; in the studies checked, under half of the shortfall reflects unresolved V genes, and no reason is known for the rest. V, J and clone size are taken as reported in that table, and D and trimming were inferred from the DNA itself. This sample lists roughly 2.2 million clones; approximately 93% were detected once. About 0.41% of the sample lies in the top ten.

Worth noting for this clone: There is no known antigen for this receptor. The record has no base qualities; no much larger clone is one base away.

This TCR derives from a man younger than 35 in good health. Some clones in this sample may be carry-over from other donors' samples. Sequencing was performed on naive CD4+ T cells from PBMCs. This sample's cell subset or site label indicates: CD45RA+ positively selected.

The CDR3 reads as follows: CASSPEAGLTKNIQYF. Read as DNA, the sequence is TGCGCCAGCAGCCCCGAGGCGGGGTTGACCAAAAACATTCAGTACTTC. The rearrangement joined TRBV5-1 to TRBJ2-4, and possibly TRBD2, on 6 matching bases. CDR1 and CDR2, per the germline V gene, are SGHRS and YFSETQ. V is cut by 4 bases and J by 2 bases, and the space between the germline ends is 16 bases. From its cysteine to its phenylalanine, the CDR3 spans 16 amino acids. The read is trimmed to its CDR3 DNA, 48 bases read in frame from base 1. Reference TRBV5-1 and TRBJ2-4 genes cover what lies past the CDR3, so the full variable domain is KAGVTQTPRYLIKTRGQQVTLSCSPISGHRSVSWYQQTPGQGLQFLFEYFSETQRNKGNFPGRFSGRQFSNSRSEMNVSTLELGDSALYLCASSPEAGLTKNIQYFGAGTRLSVL.